Described below is a single T cell receptor (beta chain) sequence and its context. Antigen specificity is unknown. This specimen belongs to a study of glioma-infiltrating T cells after dendritic cell vaccination. The wider study: Autologous tumor lysate was loaded overnight onto monocyte-derived dendritic cells grown less than 8 days with IL-4 and GM-CSF. Study observations and caveats: Survival was not directly related to TCR clonality in these patients.

Up to about 2 ug genomic DNA was used for TCRB CDR3 amplification. Some clones are missing from TCRdb's copy, which holds only in-frame ones; the method was immunoSEQ multiplex PCR. The sample lists fewer than 50,000 clones; almost 85% were seen once. The CDR3 totals 15 residues. Germline loops: CDR1 SGHAT, CDR2 FQNNGV. After removal of 5 bases from V and 5 bases from J, the junction contained 9 bases not matched to a gene. The sequence was collected from a human donor with glioblastoma. This chain links TRBV11-2 with TRBJ1-1; 9 bases are a match to TRBD1. The input for sequencing was blood, taken before dendritic cell vaccination. The CDR3, as DNA: TGTGCCAGCAGCCCCCAACAGGGGGCGAGGACTGAAGCTTTCTTT. As protein: CASSPQQGARTEAFF.